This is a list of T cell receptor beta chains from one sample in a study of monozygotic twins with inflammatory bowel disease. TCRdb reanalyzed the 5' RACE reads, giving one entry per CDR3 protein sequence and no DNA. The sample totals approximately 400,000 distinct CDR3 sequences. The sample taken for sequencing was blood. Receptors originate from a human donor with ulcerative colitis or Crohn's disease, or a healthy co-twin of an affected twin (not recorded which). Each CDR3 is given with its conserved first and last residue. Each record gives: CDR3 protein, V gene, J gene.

cdr3_aa: CASSQWLTGLYTGELFF
v_call: TRBV14
j_call: TRBJ2-2

cdr3_aa: CASSFWDSTKSEQYF
v_call: TRBV7-9
j_call: TRBJ2-7

cdr3_aa: CASSLRRQDPGELFF
v_call: TRBV27
j_call: TRBJ2-2

cdr3_aa: CAWTPSGGTDTQYF
v_call: TRBV30
j_call: TRBJ2-3

cdr3_aa: CASSHMGGFYEQYF
v_call: TRBV4-1
j_call: TRBJ2-7

cdr3_aa: CATSRVDSYEQYF
v_call: TRBV15
j_call: TRBJ2-7

cdr3_aa: CASSPGTPGLEQYF
v_call: TRBV11-2
j_call: TRBJ2-7

cdr3_aa: CASSPDNRGSGELFF
v_call: TRBV5-1
j_call: TRBJ2-2

cdr3_aa: CASSRSGTGGDNEQFF
v_call: TRBV7-2
j_call: TRBJ2-1

cdr3_aa: CASSGRDKQFF
v_call: TRBV2
j_call: TRBJ2-1

cdr3_aa: CSATTGGAGTEAFF
v_call: TRBV29-1
j_call: TRBJ1-1

cdr3_aa: CASSQTGAADTQYF
v_call: TRBV7-6
j_call: TRBJ2-3

cdr3_aa: CASSLSSLETQYF
v_call: TRBV5-1
j_call: TRBJ2-5

cdr3_aa: CASSEGQGANTGELFF
v_call: TRBV2
j_call: TRBJ2-2

cdr3_aa: CASSLGASGSYEQYF
v_call: TRBV5-1
j_call: TRBJ2-7

cdr3_aa: CASSPQVGAPEAFF
v_call: TRBV27
j_call: TRBJ1-1

cdr3_aa: CSARDLVSGAGVLETQYF
v_call: TRBV20-1
j_call: TRBJ2-5

cdr3_aa: CASTPLAYSGANVLTF
v_call: TRBV11-2
j_call: TRBJ2-6

cdr3_aa: CASSLGLAGATSRMEQYF
v_call: TRBV5-1
j_call: TRBJ2-7